This TCR beta chain was observed in a study of technical replicates of blood from a handful of donors. CDR1 and CDR2 (germline): ENHRY, SYGVKD. The CDR3 loop spans 15 amino acids. Trimming removed 10 bases from V and 5 bases from J; junction bases left unmatched: 13. Profiling relied on immunoSEQ multiplex PCR, and the TCRdb table lists in-frame clones only, not all of them. The table has more than 65,000 clones, around 90% seen once. Sequencing used T cells isolated from PBMCs. The chain combines TRBV10-3 with TRBJ2-1; 8 positions match TRBD2. This clonotype was sampled from a human donor in good health. The CDR3: CATLSGSSYNNEQFF. In DNA form, the CDR3 reads TGTGCCACCTTAAGCGGGAGTTCCTACAACAATGAGCAGTTCTTC.